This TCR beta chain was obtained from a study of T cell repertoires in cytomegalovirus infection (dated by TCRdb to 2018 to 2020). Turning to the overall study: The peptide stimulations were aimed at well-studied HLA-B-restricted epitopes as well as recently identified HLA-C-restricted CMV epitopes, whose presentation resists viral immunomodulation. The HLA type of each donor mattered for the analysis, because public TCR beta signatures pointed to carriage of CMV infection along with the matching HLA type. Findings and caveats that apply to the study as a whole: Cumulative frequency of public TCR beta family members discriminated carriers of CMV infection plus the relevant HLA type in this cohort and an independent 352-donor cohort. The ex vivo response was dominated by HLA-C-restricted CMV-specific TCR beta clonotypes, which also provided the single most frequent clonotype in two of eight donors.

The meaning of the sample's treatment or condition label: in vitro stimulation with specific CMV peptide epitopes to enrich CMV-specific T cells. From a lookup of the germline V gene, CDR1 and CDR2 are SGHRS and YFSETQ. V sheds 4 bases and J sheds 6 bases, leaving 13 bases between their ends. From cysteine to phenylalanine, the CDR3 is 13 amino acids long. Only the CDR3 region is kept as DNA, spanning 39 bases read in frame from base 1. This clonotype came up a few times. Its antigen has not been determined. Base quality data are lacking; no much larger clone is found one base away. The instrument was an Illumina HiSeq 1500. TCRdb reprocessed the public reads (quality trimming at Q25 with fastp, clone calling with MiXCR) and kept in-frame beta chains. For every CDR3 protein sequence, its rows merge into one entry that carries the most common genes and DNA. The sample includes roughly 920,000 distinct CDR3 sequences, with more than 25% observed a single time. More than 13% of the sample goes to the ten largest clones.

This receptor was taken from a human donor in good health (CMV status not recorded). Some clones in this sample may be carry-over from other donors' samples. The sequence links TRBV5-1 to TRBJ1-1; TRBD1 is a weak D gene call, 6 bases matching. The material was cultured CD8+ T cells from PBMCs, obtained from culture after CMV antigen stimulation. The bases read TGCGCCAGCAGCCAACAGGGTAGCCCTGAAGCTTTCTTT. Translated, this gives CASSQQGSPEAFF.